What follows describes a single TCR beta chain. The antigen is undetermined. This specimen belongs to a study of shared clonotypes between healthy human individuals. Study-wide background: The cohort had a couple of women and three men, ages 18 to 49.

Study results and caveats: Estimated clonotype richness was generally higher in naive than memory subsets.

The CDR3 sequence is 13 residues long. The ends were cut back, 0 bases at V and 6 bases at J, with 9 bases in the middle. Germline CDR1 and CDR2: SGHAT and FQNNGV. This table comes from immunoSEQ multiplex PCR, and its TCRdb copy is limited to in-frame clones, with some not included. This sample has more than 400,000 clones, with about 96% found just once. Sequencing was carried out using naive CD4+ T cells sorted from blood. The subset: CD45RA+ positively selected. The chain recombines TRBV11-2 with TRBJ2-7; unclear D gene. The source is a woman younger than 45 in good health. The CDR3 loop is CASSLEPVGEQYF. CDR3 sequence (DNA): TGTGCCAGCAGCTTAGAACCGGTGGGCGAGCAGTACTTC.